A single sample is the source of the 29 T cell receptor beta chains below, sequenced in a study of OX40 agonist ivuxolimab in advanced cancers. Produced via immunoSEQ multiplex PCR; TCRdb's table is partial and in-frame only. The sample contains over 30,000 clones, 81% of which appear only once. Sequencing used CD4+ or CD8+ T cells sorted from blood, obtained in a trial of the OX40 agonist ivuxolimab. These receptors were taken from an adult with an advanced solid tumor such as melanoma, head and neck, liver or kidney cancer.

This clone was observed a handful of times. V is TRBV28 and J is TRBJ1-2, with TRBD1 matching over 8 bases. Germline V CDR1 and CDR2: MDHEN, SYDVKM. With 2 bases clipped from V and 4 bases from J, the junction kept 0 bases outside the gene matches. The CDR3 is 13 residues long. The DNA for the CDR3 is TGTGCCAGCAGTTTAGGGACAGGCTATGGCTACACCTTC. Amino acid sequence: CASSLGTGYGYTF.

V usage is TRBV27 and J usage is TRBJ1-6, with TRBD1 matching 9 bases. There are 13 residues in the CDR3. From germline, CDR1 is MNHEY and CDR2 SMNVEV (reference sequence). J was trimmed by 7 bases and V by 10 bases; bases with no gene match: 5. CDR3 amino acids: CATGTGPNSPLHF. Written as DNA, the CDR3 is TGTGCCACCGGGACAGGGCCCAATTCACCCCTCCACTTT.

A single count supports this clone. CDR3 DNA sequence: TGTGCCAGCAGGCGTCGGGTACCCGGGGCTCATCAGCCCCAGCATTTT. Translating it yields CASRRRVPGAHQPQHF. The gene calls are TRBV28 and TRBJ1-5, with TRBD1 as a possible D gene (5 bases). The CDR3 covers 16 residues. The V and J ends lost 6 bases and 5 bases respectively, with 20 bases between them. Germline assignment: CDR1 MDHEN and CDR2 SYDVKM.

In this sample, this clone turned up once. The chain carries TRBV7-3 and TRBJ2-1; the match to TRBD2 covers 11 bases. CDR1 and CDR2 from the germline V gene are SGHTA and FQGTGA. The trim removed 6 bases at V and 2 bases at J, leaving 3 bases unmatched. The CDR3 has 15 amino acids. The CDR3: CASRPTSGTYNEQFF. The CDR3 nucleotides are TGTGCCAGCAGGCCGACTAGCGGGACCTACAATGAGCAGTTCTTC.

J is TRBJ2-3 and V is TRBV19; TRBD2 aligns across 14 bases. J lost 1 base, V lost 5 bases, and 2 bases had no gene match. CDR1 LNHDA and CDR2 SQIVND come from the germline V gene (reference sequence). CDR3 length: 16 residues. This chain's CDR3 is CASSRTSGGRTDTQYF. The CDR3 coding sequence is TGTGCCAGTAGTCGGACTAGCGGGGGGCGCACAGATACGCAGTATTTT.

V gene TRBV5-7 combines with J gene TRBJ2-7; 10 nucleotides agree with TRBD1. TRBV5-7 has ORF status, its function being uncertain. Trimming cost V 4 bases and J 3 bases; bases outside gene matches: 7. There are 15 residues in the CDR3. CDR3 loop: CASSARQGADYEQYF. The CDR3 DNA reads TGTGCCAGCAGCGCGCGACAGGGGGCCGACTACGAGCAGTACTTC.

This clone was seen a few times. This chain links TRBV28 with TRBJ2-3; D not resolved. The CDR3 consists of 12 residues. Germline-derived CDR1 and CDR2 are MDHEN and SYDVKM. Trimming pared 3 bases from V and 10 bases from J, leaving 11 bases between. CDR3 bases: TGTGCCAGCAGTTTCCAAAGGTGGGCGCAGTATTTT. This translates into CASSFQRWAQYF.

The chain links TRBV9 to TRBJ1-5; TRBD1 agrees at 8 bases. Germline V gene lookup returns CDR1 SGDLS and CDR2 YYNGEE. V was pared by 4 bases and J by 6 bases, with 12 bases of the junction left unmatched. This CDR3 is 16 amino acids long. This CDR3 reads CASSLYQRTGGQPQHF. The DNA of the CDR3 is TGTGCCAGCAGCCTATACCAGAGAACAGGGGGTCAGCCCCAGCATTTT.

The chain recombines TRBV2 with TRBJ2-7; D might be TRBD1 or TRBD2, each matching 5 bases. CDR1 and CDR2 (germline): SNHLY, FYNNEI. Deletions cut 4 bases from V and 7 bases from J, with 17 bases between. This CDR3 has 14 amino acids. The CDR3: CASSGGHLRGEQYF. In nucleotides, the CDR3 is TGTGCCAGCAGTGGCGGACACCTCCGCGGGGAGCAGTACTTC.

This rearrangement joins TRBV18 to TRBJ2-1, with D possibly TRBD2 on 5 matching bases. This CDR3 region has 15 residues. Germline V lookup: CDR1 KGHSH, CDR2 LQKENI. V dropped 2 bases and J dropped 4 bases, with 12 bases sitting between them. The CDR3 nucleotides are TGTGCCAGCTCACCAAGCGGTGGGGTATACAATGAGCAGTTCTTC. It is translated as CASSPSGGVYNEQFF.

The chain uses TRBV6-1 and TRBJ1-1; D is possibly TRBD1 (6 bases). The CDR3 runs 15 residues. Germline V CDR1 and CDR2: MNHNS, SASEGT. The V gene lost 7 bases and the J gene lost 6 bases, with 21 bases spanning the gap. The CDR3 here is CASKSGQGSKSEAFF. The DNA of the CDR3 is TGTGCCAGCAAGTCAGGGCAGGGGAGTAAGTCTGAAGCTTTCTTT.

This clone has just one count. The DNA of the CDR3 is TGTGCCAGTAGTGCATATAGCAATCAGCCCCAGCATTTT. Translation: CASSAYSNQPQHF. The chain is built from TRBV19 and TRBJ1-5; D is uncertain. This CDR3 comprises 13 residues. Deletions cut 5 bases from V and 0 bases from J, with 5 bases between. Germline CDR1 LNHDA, CDR2 SQIVND (reference sequence).

In its sample, this clone was seen a few times. The CDR3 reads CASSYRTGINYGYTF. The CDR3 region has the DNA TGTGCCAGCAGCTACCGGACAGGGATTAACTATGGCTACACCTTC. This chain uses TRBV7-6 with TRBJ1-2; the match to TRBD1 covers 8 bases. The V segment lost 4 bases and the J segment 1 base; nucleotides outside the gene matches: 5. CDR1 is SGHVS and CDR2 is FNYEAQ in the germline V gene. The CDR3 extends over 15 amino acids.

The chain is built from TRBV6-1 and TRBJ1-3; D gene ambiguous. V lost 2 bases and J 2 bases, leaving 4 bases between the germline ends. CDR3 length: 13 amino acids. Germline CDR1 is MNHNS and CDR2 is SASEGT. For the CDR3, the DNA is TGTGCCAGCAGTGAATGGCCTGGAAACACCATATATTTT. Its translation is CASSEWPGNTIYF.

The genes are TRBV27 and TRBJ2-1, with TRBD2 identical over 10 bases. CDR3 length: 15 residues. The V and J ends lost 6 bases and 9 bases, in that order; junction bases with no gene match: 11. Looked up from germline, CDR1 is MNHEY and CDR2 is SMNVEV (reference sequence). The CDR3 sequence: CASRPRQREGGEQFF. DNA of the CDR3: TGTGCCAGCAGACCGAGACAGCGGGAGGGGGGTGAGCAGTTCTTC.

This clone has just a few counts. V is TRBV11-2 and J is TRBJ1-1; D not resolved. Germline V lookup: CDR1 SGHAT, CDR2 FQNNGV. The length of the CDR3 is 13 residues. Deletions cut 5 bases from V and 0 bases from J, with 7 bases between. CDR3 nucleotides: TGTGCCAGCAGCACAAACATGAACACTGAAGCTTTCTTT. Its protein product is CASSTNMNTEAFF.

The chain links TRBV27 to TRBJ1-6; 7 bases are shared with TRBD1. V shed 3 bases, J shed 0 bases, and the junction held 2 bases outside the gene matches. Looked up from germline, CDR1 is MNHEY and CDR2 is SMNVEV (reference sequence). This CDR3 spans 16 amino acids. CDR3 coding DNA: TGTGCCAGCAGTTTCGCAGGGGGCTCCTATAATTCACCCCTCCACTTT. It encodes CASSFAGGSYNSPLHF.

The rearrangement joins TRBV11-2 to TRBJ2-2, with D hard to call. V was pared by 8 bases and J by 5 bases, with 9 bases between. The CDR3 loop spans 12 amino acids. CDR1 is SGHAT and CDR2 is FQNNGV in the germline V gene. DNA of the CDR3: TGTGCCAGCTCTCACCGTACCGGGGAGCTGTTTTTT. This translates into CASSHRTGELFF. Filled out from reference TRBV11-2 and TRBJ2-2, the complete variable domain reads EAGVAQSPRYKIIEKRQSVAFWCNPISGHATLYWYQQILGQGPKLLIQFQNNGVVDDSQLPKDRFSAERLKGVDSTLKIQPAKLEDSAVYLCASSHRTGELFFGEGSRLTVL.

The chain is built from TRBV7-2 and TRBJ2-7, with D possibly TRBD2 on 6 matching bases. V lost 1 base and J lost 7, with 20 bases in between. Germline CDR1 is SGHTA and CDR2 is FQGNSA. There are 16 residues in the CDR3. The chain's CDR3 is CASSLGGGRPRGEQYF. As DNA, the CDR3 is TGTGCCAGCAGCTTAGGGGGAGGTAGGCCCCGAGGGGAGCAGTACTTC. Combining the CDR3 with reference TRBV7-2 and TRBJ2-7 gives the whole variable domain GAGVSQSPSNKVTEKGKDVELRCDPISGHTALYWYRQSLGQGLEFLIYFQGNSAPDKSGLPSDRFSAERTGGSVSTLTIQRTQQEDSAVYLCASSLGGGRPRGEQYFGPGTRLTVT.

This chain connects TRBV5-4 to TRBJ2-5; 10 nucleotides match TRBD2. The trim removed 0 bases at V and 11 bases at J, leaving 10 bases unmatched. The CDR3 consists of 15 residues. Germline V gene data show CDR1 as SGHNT and CDR2 as YYREEE (reference sequence). The DNA for the CDR3 is TGTGCCAGCAGCTTGGGGAGCGGGAGGGCCTCTGAGCAGTACTTC. Its translation: CASSLGSGRASEQYF.

V is TRBV7-9 and J is TRBJ2-5; 7 bases are a match to TRBD1. Looked up from germline, CDR1 is SEHNR and CDR2 is FQNEAQ (reference sequence). The V gene end was trimmed by 6 bases and the J gene end by 5 bases; junction bases not matched to a gene: 9. This CDR3 region has 14 residues. CDR3 protein: CASRPQGSGETQYF. The CDR3 DNA reads TGTGCCAGCAGGCCACAGGGGTCGGGGGAGACCCAGTACTTC. The full variable domain, rest sourced from reference TRBV7-9 and TRBJ2-5, is DTGVSQNPRHKITKRGQNVTFRCDPISEHNRLYWYRQTLGQGPEFLTYFQNEAQLEKSRLLSDRFSAERPKGSFSTLEIQRTEQGDSAMYLCASRPQGSGETQYFGPGTRLLVL.

The rearrangement joins TRBV18 to TRBJ1-5; D is undetermined. V gave up 2 bases and J gave up 5 bases, with 13 bases separating them. The CDR3 consists of 15 residues. From germline, CDR1 is KGHSH and CDR2 LQKENI. Here the CDR3 reads CASSPEEDPYQPQHF. CDR3 nucleotide sequence: TGTGCCAGCTCACCAGAGGAAGACCCTTATCAGCCCCAGCATTTT.

The chain links TRBV18 to TRBJ1-5; D remains unclear. CDR1 and CDR2 from the germline V gene are KGHSH and LQKENI. V lost 3 bases and J 3 bases, leaving 3 bases between the germline ends. The CDR3 has 12 residues. CDR3 sequence (DNA): TGTGCCAGCTCACCGCCCAATCAGCCCCAGCATTTT. This codes for CASSPPNQPQHF.

This clone appeared a single time. The chain couples TRBV4-2 to TRBJ2-5; the match to TRBD1 covers 8 bases. CDR1 and CDR2 (germline): LGHNA, YNFKEQ. Germline trimming cut 0 bases from V and 9 bases from J; bases unmatched to any gene: 3. CDR3 length: 13 residues. CDR3 loop: CASSQEQGVAQYF. CDR3 nucleotides: TGTGCCAGCAGCCAAGAACAGGGGGTGGCCCAGTACTTC.

This chain uses TRBV18 with TRBJ1-2, with D possibly matching TRBD1 (6 bases). Germline loops: CDR1 KGHSH, CDR2 LQKENI. This CDR3 is 13 amino acids long. Deletions cut 6 bases from V and 8 bases from J, with 16 bases between. The CDR3 here is CASSTGAGAGYTF. In DNA form, the CDR3 reads TGTGCCAGCTCCACGGGGGCCGGCGCCGGCTACACCTTC.

The chain is built from TRBV9 and TRBJ1-2; TRBD1 aligns across 7 bases. With 1 base clipped from V and 8 bases from J, the junction kept 8 bases outside the gene matches. The CDR3 is made up of 14 amino acids. Germline V gene sequence: CDR1 SGDLS, CDR2 YYNGEE. The CDR3 DNA follows: TGTGCCAGCAGCGTACCGGACAGGATCACGGGCTACACCTTC. This codes for CASSVPDRITGYTF.

V gene TRBV28 combines with J gene TRBJ2-7, with TRBD2 matching over 11 bases. The ends lost 5 bases at V and 4 bases at J; junction bases unmatched: 10. CDR1 and CDR2 from the germline V gene are MDHEN and SYDVKM. The CDR3 has 16 residues. The CDR3 is CASSTIGLAGRYEQYF. CDR3 nucleotides: TGTGCCAGCAGTACGATCGGACTAGCGGGTCGATACGAGCAGTACTTC.

V is TRBV10-2 and J is TRBJ1-1, with a weak D call TRBD1 (6 bases). Germline values: CDR1 WSHSY, CDR2 SAAADI. The CDR3 contains 12 residues. V lost 4 bases and J lost 6, with 9 bases in between. The CDR3 here is CASSGGQPEAFF. The CDR3 nucleotides are TGCGCCAGCAGTGGGGGGCAACCTGAAGCTTTCTTT.

Turning to this clone: This sample also contains other DNA sequences that code for the same CDR3. This chain connects TRBV2 to TRBJ2-7; TRBD2 might be the D (6 bases). This CDR3 contains 19 residues. Trimming stripped 4 bases from V and 0 bases from J, with 25 bases between. Per the germline V gene, CDR1 is SNHLY and CDR2 is FYNNEI. This CDR3 reads CASSGNDVPGLADSYEQYF. The CDR3 DNA reads as TGTGCCAGCAGTGGGAATGATGTCCCGGGACTGGCGGACTCCTACGAGCAGTACTTC.